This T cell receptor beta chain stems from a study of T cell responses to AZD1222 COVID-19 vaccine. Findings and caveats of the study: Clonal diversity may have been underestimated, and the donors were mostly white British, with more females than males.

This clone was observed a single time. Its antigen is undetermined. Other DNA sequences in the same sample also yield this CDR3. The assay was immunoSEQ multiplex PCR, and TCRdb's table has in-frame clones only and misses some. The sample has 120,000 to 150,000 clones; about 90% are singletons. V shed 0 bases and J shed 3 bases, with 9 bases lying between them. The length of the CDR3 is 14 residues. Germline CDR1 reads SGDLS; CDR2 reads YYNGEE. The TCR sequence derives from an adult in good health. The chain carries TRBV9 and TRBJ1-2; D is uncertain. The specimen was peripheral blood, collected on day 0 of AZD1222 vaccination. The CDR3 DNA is TGTGCCAGCAGCGTAGGGGGTCTCCACTATGGCTACACCTTC. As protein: CASSVGGLHYGYTF.